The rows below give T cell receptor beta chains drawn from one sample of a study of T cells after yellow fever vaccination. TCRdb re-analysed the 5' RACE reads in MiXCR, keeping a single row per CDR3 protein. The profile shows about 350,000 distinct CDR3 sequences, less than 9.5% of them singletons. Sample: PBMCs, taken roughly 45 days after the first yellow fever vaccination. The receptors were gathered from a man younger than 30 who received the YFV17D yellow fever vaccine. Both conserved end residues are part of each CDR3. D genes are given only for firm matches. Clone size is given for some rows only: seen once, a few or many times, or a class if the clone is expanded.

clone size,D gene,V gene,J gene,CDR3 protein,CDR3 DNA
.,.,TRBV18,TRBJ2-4,CASSPLSRDDIQYF,TGTGCCAGCTCACCACTGTCCAGGGACGACATTCAGTACTTC
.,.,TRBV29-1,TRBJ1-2,CSVDRLGGALFGYTF,TGCAGCGTTGATAGATTGGGCGGGGCCCTCTTTGGCTACACCTTC
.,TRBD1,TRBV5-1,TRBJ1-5,CASSGGTGGDQPQHF,TGCGCCAGCAGCGGCGGGACAGGGGGCGATCAGCCCCAGCATTTT
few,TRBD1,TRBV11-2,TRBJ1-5,CASSPEGTGWESNQPQHF,TGTGCCAGCAGCCCAGAAGGGACAGGGTGGGAAAGCAATCAGCCCCAGCATTTT
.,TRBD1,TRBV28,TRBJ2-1,CASSGPRGRVDNEQFF,TGTGCCAGCAGTGGCCCGAGGGGGCGCGTGGACAATGAGCAGTTCTTC
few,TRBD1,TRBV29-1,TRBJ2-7,CSKDPGQGAYEQYF,TGCAGCAAGGATCCGGGACAGGGAGCATACGAGCAGTACTTC
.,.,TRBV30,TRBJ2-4,CAWSRLAKNIQYF,TGTGCCTGGAGTAGACTAGCCAAAAACATTCAGTACTTC
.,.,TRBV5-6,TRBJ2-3,CASSLSSGYSTDTQYF,TGTGCCAGCAGCTTGTCATCAGGGTACAGCACAGATACGCAGTATTTT
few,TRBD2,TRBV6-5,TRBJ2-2,CASSYRGANTGELFF,TGTGCCAGCAGTTACCGGGGGGCGAACACCGGGGAGCTGTTTTTT
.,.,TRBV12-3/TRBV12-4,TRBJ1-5,CASSPSPASPQHF,TGTGCCAGCAGCCCTAGCCCGGCCTCGCCCCAGCATTTT
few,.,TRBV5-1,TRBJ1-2,CASSLGAGGRLAPGGYTF,TGCGCCAGCAGTCTTGGAGCAGGCGGGCGCCTCGCACCTGGTGGCTACACCTTC
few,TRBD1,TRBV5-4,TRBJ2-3,CASTRDRQNTQYF,TGTGCCAGCACTCGGGACAGACAGAATACGCAGTATTTT
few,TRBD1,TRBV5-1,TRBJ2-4,CASSLSTGGAKNIQYF,TGCGCCAGCAGCCTTTCGACAGGGGGGGCCAAAAACATTCAGTACTTC
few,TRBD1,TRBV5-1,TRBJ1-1,CASSRGQGAFF,TGCGCCAGCAGCCGGGGACAGGGAGCTTTCTTT
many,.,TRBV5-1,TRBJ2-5,CASSLEGLSQETQYF,TGCGCCAGCAGCTTGGAGGGACTCAGTCAAGAGACCCAGTACTTC
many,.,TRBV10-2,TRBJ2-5,CASSEGVETQYF,TGCGCCAGCAGTGAAGGGGTGGAGACCCAGTACTTC
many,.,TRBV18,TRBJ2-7,CASSPSAIWTEQYF,TGTGCCAGCTCACCATCGGCTATATGGACCGAGCAGTACTTC
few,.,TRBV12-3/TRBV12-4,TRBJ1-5,CASSLGELSNQPQHF,TGTGCCAGCAGTTTAGGGGAGCTGAGCAATCAGCCCCAGCATTTT
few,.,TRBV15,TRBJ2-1,CATSRGPRSSYNEQFF,TGTGCCACCAGCAGAGGTCCGAGGAGCTCCTACAATGAGCAGTTCTTC
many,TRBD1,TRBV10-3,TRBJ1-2,CAIQTGGGGYTF,TGTGCCATACAGACAGGGGGCGGTGGCTACACCTTC
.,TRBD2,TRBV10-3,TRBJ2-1,CAISSTSGGAGEQFF,TGTGCCATCAGTTCGACTAGCGGGGGGGCTGGGGAGCAGTTCTTC
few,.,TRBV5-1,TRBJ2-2,CASSFVNTGELFF,TGCGCCAGCAGCTTTGTAAACACCGGGGAGCTGTTTTTT
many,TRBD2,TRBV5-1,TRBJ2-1,CASSLRPSGGDNEQFF,TGCGCCAGCAGCTTAAGGCCTAGCGGGGGGGACAATGAGCAGTTCTTC
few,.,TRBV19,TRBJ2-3,CASSIFGGGADTQYF,TGTGCCAGTAGTATTTTCGGCGGGGGCGCAGATACGCAGTATTTT
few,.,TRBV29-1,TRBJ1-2,CSVSKGGHQGYTF,TGCAGCGTTTCAAAGGGCGGTCATCAGGGGTACACCTTC
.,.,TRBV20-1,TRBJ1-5,CSASHRADNQPQHF,TGCAGTGCAAGTCACCGGGCCGACAATCAGCCCCAGCATTTT
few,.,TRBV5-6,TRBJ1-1,CASSLPGAGIEAFF,TGTGCCAGCAGCTTGCCGGGCGCCGGGATTGAAGCTTTCTTT
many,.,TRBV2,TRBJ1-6,CASSEVGDNSPLHF,TGTGCCAGCAGTGAAGTAGGGGATAATTCACCCCTCCACTTT
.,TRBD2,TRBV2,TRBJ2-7,CARGLAGFEQYF,TGTGCCAGGGGTTTAGCGGGGTTCGAGCAGTACTTC
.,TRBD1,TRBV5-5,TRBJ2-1,CASSSGQGRAYNEQFF,TGTGCCAGCAGCTCGGGACAGGGGAGGGCCTACAATGAGCAGTTCTTC
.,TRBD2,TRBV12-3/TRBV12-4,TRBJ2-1,CASSGAGPYNEQFF,TGTGCCAGCTCGGGAGCGGGGCCCTACAATGAGCAGTTCTTC
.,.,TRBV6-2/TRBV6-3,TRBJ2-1,CASSDEGEQFF,TGTGCCAGCAGCGATGAGGGTGAGCAGTTCTTC
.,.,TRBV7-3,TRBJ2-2,CASSLGRIPNTGELFF,TGTGCCAGCAGCCTAGGACGGATACCGAACACCGGGGAGCTGTTTTTT
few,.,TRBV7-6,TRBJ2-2,CASSPMGGQDTGELFF,TGTGCCAGCAGCCCCATGGGGGGGCAGGACACCGGGGAGCTGTTTTTT
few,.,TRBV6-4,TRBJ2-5,CASSGFRRWETQYF,TGTGCCAGCAGTGGGTTCCGAAGATGGGAGACCCAGTACTTC
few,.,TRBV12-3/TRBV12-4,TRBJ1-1,CASSLALTGAFF,TGTGCCAGCAGTTTAGCGCTAACGGGAGCTTTCTTT
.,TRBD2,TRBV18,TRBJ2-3,CASSPLGVAGGGGTDTQYF,TGTGCCAGCTCACCCCTCGGAGTAGCCGGGGGGGGCGGGACAGATACGCAGTATTTT
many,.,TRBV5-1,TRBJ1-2,CASSLAGQGRYYGYTF,TGCGCCAGCAGCTTGGCCGGGCAGGGGAGGTACTATGGCTACACCTTC
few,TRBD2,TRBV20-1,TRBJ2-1,CSARETSGGAYEQFF,TGCAGTGCTAGAGAGACTAGCGGGGGGGCTTATGAGCAGTTCTTC
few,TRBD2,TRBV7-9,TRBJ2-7,CASSLQQRGPYEQYF,TGTGCCAGCAGCTTACAACAGCGGGGGCCCTACGAGCAGTACTTC